Sequencing of this T cell receptor beta chain was carried out in a study of OX40 agonist ivuxolimab in advanced cancers. Regarding the complete study: The costimulatory receptor OX40 (CD134) was targeted by ivuxolimab, a fully human IgG2 agonistic monoclonal antibody. Intravenous ivuxolimab was administered to patients every 2 weeks at six dose levels: 0.01, 0.1, 0.3, 1.5, 3 and 10 mg/kg. Of the approximately 50 dose-escalation patients, hepatocellular carcinoma was present in about 20, melanoma in around 15, renal cell carcinoma in 9 and head and neck cancer in 9. In the dose-escalation cohort, 70% to 85% of patients were male, and the mean age was around 60 years, with a range of about 23 to 80. Patients were allowed to have had prior anti-PD-1, anti-PD-L1 or anti-CTLA-4 therapy, and around 41% of the dose-escalation patients had previously received checkpoint inhibitors. Partial responses were achieved by three dose-escalation patients, of whom one had hepatocellular carcinoma and two had cutaneous melanoma. The point of sequencing TCRbeta in the periphery was to test whether ivuxolimab changed TCR sequence diversity and drove clonal T-cell expansion. The paper describes the monotherapy dose-escalation part (N = 52 patients) of the phase I trial of ivuxolimab.

Including cysteine and phenylalanine, the CDR3 has 16 amino acids. The sequence is cut down to CDR3 DNA, 48 bases in frame from base 1. The germline V gene (reference sequence) gives CDR1 as GTSNPN and CDR2 as SVGIG. Trimmed from V: 3 bases; trimmed from J: 8 bases; junction bases lacking a gene match: 13. Comment on this clone: Its antigen remains undetermined. Per-base quality was not reported, and no clone a single base away is much larger than it.

Patients with autoimmune disease history or receiving systemic immunosuppression were excluded from the trial. Peripheral blood for TCR sequencing was collected from all dose cohorts at baseline, on cycle 4 day 1, and on cycle 7 day 1. The samples were taken from a phase I, first-in-human, multicenter, open-label dose-escalation trial of ivuxolimab. Adults with locally advanced or metastatic melanoma, renal cell, hepatocellular, or head and neck squamous cell carcinoma were enrolled in the trial. Before TCR sequencing, CD4+ and CD8+ T cells were separately sorted from peripheral blood. For sequencing of the TCRbeta CDR3 region, genomic DNA was extracted from the sorted cells. The immunoSEQ Assay was used to sequence the TCRbeta CDR3 regions. The clones in this table, taken by TCRdb from immuneACCESS, are in-frame only. Not every clone is retained; where verified, under half of the shortfall comes from an unresolved V gene, and the cause of the rest is unknown. The sample table holds almost 35,000 clones, of which less than 80% were seen once. The top ten hold approximately 10% of the sample.

What the work shows at the level of the full study, not this receptor alone: In the 0.1-3.0 mg/kg groups, partial responders had among the lowest normalized peripheral clonal expansion, particularly in CD8+ T cells. Which antigens the clonally expanded peripheral T cells were specific for was not determined. At doses of 0.1 to 3.0 mg/kg, clonal expansion of both CD4+ and CD8+ T cells in blood was seen between baseline and week 6. Low levels of normalized T-cell clonal expansion were also seen in some patients who did not respond. After ivuxolimab, CD8+ T cells had more expanded clones than CD4+ T cells on average.

Here the chain combines TRBV30 and TRBJ2-1, with 10 bases matching TRBD1. The TCR comes from an adult with an advanced solid tumor such as melanoma, head and neck, liver or kidney cancer. The material was CD4+ or CD8+ T cells sorted from blood, obtained in a trial of the OX40 agonist ivuxolimab. The DNA sequence is TGTGCCTGGAGCCGGATTTTAGGACAGGGGGGGGATGAGCAGTTCTTC. Translated, this is CAWSRILGQGGDEQFF.